This T cell receptor beta chain emerged from a study of T-cell reconstitution after alpha-beta-depleted transplantation in children. TCRbeta library construction was performed incorporating unique molecular identifiers. Each CDR3 protein gets one entry after TCRdb re-called the PCR reads with MiXCR. The data hold around 600,000 distinct CDR3 sequences, with approximately 15% observed a single time. The CDR3 covers 15 residues. The germline gives CDR1 MNHEY, CDR2 SVGEGT. Trimming stripped 7 bases from V and 4 bases from J, with 20 bases between. At least ten counts were recorded for this clonotype. Sequenced here: PBMCs from the stem cell graft donor, sampled from the stem cell graft. The chain combines TRBV6-2 or TRBV6-3 with TRBJ2-7, with D possibly TRBD1 on 5 matching bases. This clonotype was obtained from a human donor who donated a stem cell graft to a child with acute myeloid leukemia. The CDR3 DNA reads TGTGCCAGCAATCAAACGAAGACAGAGACGTACGAGCAGTACTTC. This translates into CASNQTKTETYEQYF.